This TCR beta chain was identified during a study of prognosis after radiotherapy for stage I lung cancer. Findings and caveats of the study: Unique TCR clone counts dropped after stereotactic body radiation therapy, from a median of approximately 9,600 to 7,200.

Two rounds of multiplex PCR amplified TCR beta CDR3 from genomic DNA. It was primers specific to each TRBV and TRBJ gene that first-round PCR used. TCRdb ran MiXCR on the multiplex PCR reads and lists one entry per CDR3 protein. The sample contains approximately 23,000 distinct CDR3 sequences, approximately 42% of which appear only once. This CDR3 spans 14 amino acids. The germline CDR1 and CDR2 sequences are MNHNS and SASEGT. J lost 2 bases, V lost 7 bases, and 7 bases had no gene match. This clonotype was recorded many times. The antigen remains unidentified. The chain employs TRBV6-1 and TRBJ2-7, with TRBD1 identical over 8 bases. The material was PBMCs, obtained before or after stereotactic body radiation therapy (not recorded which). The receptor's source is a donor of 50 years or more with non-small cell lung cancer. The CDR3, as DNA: TGTGCCAGCATGGACAGGGAATCGCCCTACGAGCAGTACTTC. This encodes CASMDRESPYEQYF.